This T cell receptor (beta chain) was sequenced for a study of T cell repertoires in cytomegalovirus infection. TCRdb itself ran the reads through MiXCR, one entry per CDR3 protein. The repertoire holds tens of thousands of distinct CDR3 sequences, with about 30% as singletons. Points on this clonotype: Its antigen remains unidentified. Since a much larger clone is just one base distant, this may be a read error.

This receptor was obtained from a human donor in good health (CMV status not recorded). Some clones in this sample may be carry-over from other donors' samples. This sample comprised CD8+ T cells from cultured PBMCs, obtained from culture after CMV antigen stimulation.

As DNA, the CDR3 is TGTGCCAGCAGTTTCGGGCAGGACTATGGCTACACCTTC. Its protein is CASSFGQDYGYTF. This chain uses TRBV27 with TRBJ1-2, with unresolved D. The CDR3 totals 13 residues. Germline CDR1 reads MNHEY; CDR2 reads SMNVEV (reference sequence). V was cut by 3 bases and J by 3 bases, with 8 bases left in between.